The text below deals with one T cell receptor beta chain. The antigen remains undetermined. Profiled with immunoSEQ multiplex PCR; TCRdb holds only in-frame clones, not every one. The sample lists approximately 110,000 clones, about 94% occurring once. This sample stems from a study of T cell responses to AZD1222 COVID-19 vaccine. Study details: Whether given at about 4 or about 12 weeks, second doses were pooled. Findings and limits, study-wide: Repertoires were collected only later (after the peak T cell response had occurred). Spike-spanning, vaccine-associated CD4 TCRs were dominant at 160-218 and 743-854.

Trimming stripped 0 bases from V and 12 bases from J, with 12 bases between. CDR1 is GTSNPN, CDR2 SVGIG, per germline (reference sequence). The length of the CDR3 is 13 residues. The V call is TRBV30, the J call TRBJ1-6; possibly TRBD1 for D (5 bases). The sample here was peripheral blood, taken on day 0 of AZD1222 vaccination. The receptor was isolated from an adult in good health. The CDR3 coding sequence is TGTGCCTGGAGTGTTTCGGGGGATAGACCCCTCCACTTT. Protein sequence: CAWSVSGDRPLHF.